This T cell receptor beta chain was found in a study of blood T cell repertoires in COVID-19. Looking at the study overall: Whether acute or convalescent, the COVID-19 samples came from the United States, Italy and Spain.

Authors' methods: For nucleated cells, counts were estimated from reference gene primer amplification. Assay used: immunoSEQ multiplex PCR; TCRdb lists only in-frame clones, some missing. Clonal size and the V and J genes are those of that table, whereas D and trimming came from the DNA. The data show under 400,000 clones, about 87% seen once. Patients from Seattle were sampled longitudinally, starting during active infection. V was cut by 6 bases and J by 4 bases, with 15 bases left in between. CDR1 is MDHEN, CDR2 SYDVKM, per germline. The CDR3 runs 14 residues. This clone was observed a single time. This TCR was sampled from a woman in her 30s with COVID-19, enrolled during active disease. The sequencing input was peripheral blood. The genes are TRBV28 and TRBJ1-1; a possible D gene is TRBD1 (6 bases). CDR3 bases: TGTGCCAGCAGGCCTGAGGACAGTTCCACTGAAGCTTTCTTT. Protein: CASRPEDSSTEAFF.